Presented here are 3 T cell receptor beta chains from one specimen sequenced in a study of T cells in Graves' hyperthyroidism and ophthalmopathy. RNA transcripts gave rise to amplified TCR beta CDR3 regions. When the TCR CDR3 underwent first-round RT-PCR, the HTBI primer set was used. MiXCR was run by TCRdb on the multiplex PCR reads, yielding one entry per CDR3 protein. The sample consists of about half a million distinct CDR3 sequences, roughly 24% of them appearing once. Sequenced: blood. All receptors come from a woman aged 25 to 39 with Graves' ophthalmopathy.

This sequence joins TRBV10-3 and TRBJ1-2; TRBD1 agrees at 8 bases. The trim removed 10 bases at V and 6 bases at J, leaving 4 bases unmatched. Germline V gene lookup returns CDR1 ENHRY and CDR2 SYGVKD. This CDR3 region has 11 residues. Here the CDR3 DNA reads TGTGCCACACAGGGGGGCCATGGCTACACCTTC. Translating gives CATQGGHGYTF.

This clonotype was detected once. CDR3 region: CASSLSEVNNQPQHF. CDR3 DNA: TGTGCCAGCAGTTTATCAGAAGTTAACAATCAGCCCCAGCATTTT. V is TRBV12-3 or TRBV12-4 and J is TRBJ1-5; no definite D call. CDR3 length: 15 residues. With 2 bases removed from V and 3 bases from J, the gap between germline ends came to 11 bases.

This rearrangement joins TRBV6-1 to TRBJ1-1, with D uncertain. The V and J ends lost 5 bases and 5 bases respectively, with 12 bases between them. CDR3 length equals 13 residues. Germline V gene sequence: CDR1 MNHNS, CDR2 SASEGT. CDR3 nucleotide sequence: TGTGCCAGCAGTCTCCGACTCGGGACTGAAGCTTTCTTT. This translates into CASSLRLGTEAFF.